The next 16 T cell receptor beta chains were all read from a single sample in a study of shared clonotypes between healthy human individuals. Sequencing used immunoSEQ multiplex PCR; TCRdb keeps in-frame clones, though not all of them. The data contain roughly 2 million clones, roughly 94% of them singletons. The specimen was naive CD4+ T cells sorted from blood. Subset noted: CD45RA+ positively selected. These TCRs come from a man between 18 and 29 years old in good health.

The V gene is TRBV7-3, the J gene TRBJ2-1, with D tentatively TRBD2 (5 bases). Germline V gene lookup returns CDR1 SGHTA and CDR2 FQGTGA. The CDR3 consists of 15 residues. Trimming pared 1 base from V and 9 bases from J, leaving 16 bases between. CDR3 amino acids: CASSLMGADRGEQFF. In DNA, the CDR3 is TGTGCCAGCAGCTTAATGGGAGCGGACCGGGGTGAGCAGTTCTTC.

This clone has just one count. CDR3 DNA sequence: TGTGCCAGCAGTGAAAATGGACAGTCCTACAATGAGCAGTTCTTC. It yields the protein CASSENGQSYNEQFF. The chain carries TRBV6-1 and TRBJ2-1; tentatively, D is TRBD1 (6 bases). V dropped 2 bases and J dropped 1 base, with 9 bases sitting between them. The CDR3 loop spans 15 amino acids. Germline V gene sequence: CDR1 MNHNS, CDR2 SASEGT.

The sample holds one count of this clone. The CDR3, as DNA: TGTGCCAGTCACCTAGCGGGAGGGAAGAACGAGCAGTACTTC. Encoded protein: CASHLAGGKNEQYF. This chain uses TRBV2 with TRBJ2-7, with 12 bases fitting TRBD2. Per the germline V gene, CDR1 is SNHLY and CDR2 is FYNNEI. This CDR3 has 14 residues. The junction had 8 bases not matched to a gene; V was cut back by 9 bases and J by 5 bases.

The chain uses TRBV9 and TRBJ2-7; 10 nucleotides match TRBD2. V was pared by 3 bases and J by 1 base, with 4 bases of the junction left unmatched. The CDR3 consists of 15 residues. CDR1 is SGDLS, CDR2 YYNGEE, per germline. CDR3 residues: CASSARGLASYEQYF. The CDR3 DNA sequence: TGTGCCAGCAGCGCACGGGGACTAGCGTCCTACGAGCAGTACTTC.

The V call is TRBV7-2, the J call TRBJ2-5; 8 bases are a match to TRBD1. V lost 8 bases to trimming and J lost 7 bases; unmatched junction nucleotides: 9. The CDR3 spans 13 residues. Germline V gene sequence: CDR1 SGHTA, CDR2 FQGNSA. Written as DNA, the CDR3 is TGTGCCAGCTCAGGACAGGGTTATGGGACCCAGTACTTC. The encoded protein is CASSGQGYGTQYF.

The chain couples TRBV30 to TRBJ2-1, with D possibly being TRBD2 (5 bases). CDR3 length equals 17 residues. Germline CDR1 GTSNPN, CDR2 SVGIG (reference sequence). V lost 2 bases to trimming and J lost 7 bases, with 24 bases between them. Here the CDR3 DNA reads TGTGCCTGGAGTTTCAAGCTAATAGCGTCTCCAGTAAATGAGCAGTTCTTC. It is translated as CAWSFKLIASPVNEQFF.

The rearrangement joins TRBV6-5 to TRBJ1-4, with a tentative D call TRBD1 (5 bases). Germline V gives CDR1 MNHEY, CDR2 SVGAGI. The CDR3 contains 15 residues. Between the trimmed V and J ends, which lost 6 bases and 8 bases, there was a span of 19 bases. This chain's CDR3 is CASSDQETGSEKLFF. DNA of the CDR3: TGTGCCAGCAGCGACCAGGAAACAGGATCAGAAAAACTGTTTTTT.

The table lists this clone with a few counts. The V and J genes are TRBV2 and TRBJ2-2; TRBD1 matches at 7 bases. From germline, CDR1 is SNHLY and CDR2 FYNNEI. CDR3 length equals 14 residues. V shed 5 bases, J shed 6 bases, and the junction held 6 bases outside the gene matches. The CDR3: CASSKQGPAGELFF. DNA for the CDR3: TGTGCCAGCAGTAAACAGGGGCCGGCCGGGGAGCTGTTTTTT.

V is TRBV10-3 and J is TRBJ2-2; 9 bases fit TRBD2. CDR3 length equals 16 residues. Germline CDR1 and CDR2: ENHRY and SYGVKD. V lost 2 bases, J lost 5 bases, and 6 bases stayed unmatched. CDR3: CAISESSGGRTGELFF. CDR3 bases: TGTGCCATCAGTGAGAGTAGCGGGGGAAGGACCGGGGAGCTGTTTTTT.

V and J are TRBV11-2 and TRBJ1-5; D may be TRBD1 (6 bases). The CDR3 contains 15 residues. Trimming cost V 6 bases and J 5 bases, with 17 bases left between them. The germline gives CDR1 SGHAT, CDR2 FQNNGV. The CDR3 sequence is CASSSDSRSYQPQHF. The DNA for the CDR3 is TGTGCCAGCAGTTCGGACAGCAGGAGTTATCAGCCCCAGCATTTT.

About this clone: At one of its ends the junction is not consistent with the germline gene, which may arise from a read error. The gene calls are TRBV11-2 and TRBJ2-7; D possibly corresponds to TRBD1 (5 bases). CDR1 is SGHAT, CDR2 FQNNGV, per germline. The CDR3 has 13 amino acids. Written as DNA, the CDR3 is TGCGCCAGCAGCCAGGGCAGGGTGTACGAGCAGTACTTC. Protein: CASSQGRVYEQYF.

The chain combines TRBV13 with TRBJ2-1; 9 nucleotides agree with TRBD2. The CDR3 is 20 residues long. Germline V gene lookup returns CDR1 PRHDT and CDR2 FYEKMQ (reference sequence). The junction had 16 bases not matched to a gene; V was cut back by 4 bases and J by 0 bases. CDR3 region: CASSWGFGSGRTSSYNEQFF. The CDR3 DNA is TGTGCCAGCAGCTGGGGGTTCGGAAGCGGGAGGACCAGCTCCTACAATGAGCAGTTCTTC.

The sample holds one count of this clone. CDR3 in amino acids: CAILSGVGNTEAFF. Here the CDR3 DNA reads TGTGCCATTCTATCGGGGGTGGGGAACACTGAAGCTTTCTTT. The chain has TRBV10-3 and TRBJ1-1; D might be TRBD1 (5 bases). CDR1 is ENHRY, CDR2 SYGVKD, per germline. Trimming removed 9 bases from V and 1 base from J, with 15 bases in between. The length of the CDR3 is 14 residues.

The genes are TRBV2 and TRBJ1-1; D perhaps matches TRBD1 (6 bases). Germline CDR1 SNHLY, CDR2 FYNNEI. The CDR3 has 14 amino acids. Trimming left V 5 bases short and J 5 bases short, with 15 bases between. CDR3 sequence: CASSPGHRWTEAFF. CDR3 nucleotides: TGTGCCAGCAGTCCGGGACACAGATGGACTGAAGCTTTCTTT.

This clone occurred once. This sequence joins TRBV6-5 and TRBJ2-5; 7 nucleotides match TRBD2. The germline V gene has CDR1 MNHEY and CDR2 SVGAGI. The V segment lost 2 bases and the J segment 0 bases; nucleotides outside the gene matches: 6. The length of the CDR3 is 16 residues. CDR3 DNA: TGTGCCAGCAGTTACCGGGACTACCAGTACCAAGAGACCCAGTACTTC. It encodes CASSYRDYQYQETQYF.

The chain recombines TRBV7-2 with TRBJ2-1, with 9 bases identical to TRBD2. This CDR3 spans 18 amino acids. V shed 5 bases and J 2 bases; nucleotides not matched to a gene: 13. Germline V gene sequence: CDR1 SGHTA, CDR2 FQGNSA. For the CDR3, the DNA is TGTGCCAGCAGCCCCCTTGTTAGCGGGAGTGTAACCTACAATGAGCAGTTCTTC. It translates to CASSPLVSGSVTYNEQFF.